The entry below describes one T cell receptor beta chain. Its antigen remains undetermined. Base quality data are lacking; no much larger clone is found one base away. Patients with autoimmune disease history or receiving systemic immunosuppression were excluded from the trial. In every dose cohort, peripheral blood was drawn for TCR sequencing at baseline, cycle 4 day 1, and cycle 7 day 1. Samples were obtained from an open-label, multicenter, first-in-human phase I dose-escalation trial of ivuxolimab. Adults with locally advanced or metastatic head and neck squamous cell, hepatocellular, melanoma or renal cell carcinoma were enrolled in the trial. CD4+ and CD8+ T cells were sorted separately from peripheral blood before TCR sequencing. Genomic DNA was isolated from the sorted cells so that the TCRbeta CDR3 region could be sequenced. TCRbeta CDR3 regions were sequenced using the immunoSEQ Assay. TCRdb took this table from immuneACCESS and kept in-frame rearrangements with V and J called. Such tables lack part of the clones; where checked against another copy, unresolved V genes explain under half of the gap, and the rest is unexplained. The sample has about 72,000 clones on record, roughly 89% of them singletons. The ten largest make up roughly an eighth of the sample.

The source of the sample is a study of OX40 agonist ivuxolimab in advanced cancers. At the level of the whole study: Ivuxolimab was a fully human IgG2 agonistic monoclonal antibody targeting the costimulatory receptor OX40 (CD134). Intravenous ivuxolimab was administered to patients every 2 weeks at six dose levels: 0.01, 0.1, 0.3, 1.5, 3 and 10 mg/kg. Among the 50 to 55 dose-escalation patients, approximately 20 had hepatocellular carcinoma, some 15 melanoma, 9 renal cell carcinoma and 9 head and neck cancer. A male proportion of roughly 80% and a mean age of around 60 years, ranging from about 23 to 90, were recorded for the dose-escalation cohort. Patients were allowed to have had prior anti-PD-1, anti-PD-L1 or anti-CTLA-4 therapy, and 40% to 45% of the dose-escalation patients had previously received checkpoint inhibitors. Partial responses were achieved by three dose-escalation patients, of whom one had hepatocellular carcinoma and two had cutaneous melanoma. The point of sequencing TCRbeta in the periphery was to test whether ivuxolimab changed TCR sequence diversity and drove clonal T-cell expansion. The paper describes the monotherapy dose-escalation part (N of about 50 patients) of the phase I trial of ivuxolimab. Broader findings and caveats from the paper: The antigen specificity of the peripheral T cells that underwent clonal expansion was not determined. In the 0.1-3.0 mg/kg groups, partial responders had among the lowest normalized peripheral clonal expansion, particularly in CD8+ T cells. After ivuxolimab, CD8+ T cells had more expanded clones than CD4+ T cells on average. At doses from 0.1 to 3.0 mg/kg, clonal expansion was seen in both CD4+ and CD8+ blood T cells between baseline and week 6. Low levels of normalized T-cell clonal expansion were also shown by some nonresponding patients.

V is shortened by 5 bases, J by 3 bases, and the region joining them spans 12 bases. The germline V gene specifies SGHRS as CDR1 and YFSETQ as CDR2. The CDR3, cysteine through phenylalanine, is 13 amino acids long. The kept DNA is CDR3 alone, 39 bases in frame from the first base. The V and J genes are TRBV5-1 and TRBJ2-7, and TRBD1 may be the D gene, going by 6 matching bases. This receptor was taken from an adult with an advanced solid tumor such as melanoma, head and neck, liver or kidney cancer. The sample consisted of CD4+ or CD8+ T cells sorted from blood, taken in a trial of the OX40 agonist ivuxolimab. The bases read TGCGCCAGCAGTTGGGAACAGGGCTACGAGCAGTACTTC. Its amino acids are CASSWEQGYEQYF.